Shown below are 7 T cell receptor beta chains from a single sample sequenced in a study of blood T cell repertoires in COVID-19 (dated by TCRdb to about 2020). Library creation used the immunoSEQ multiplex PCR assay. TCRdb obtained this table from immuneACCESS and retained in-frame rearrangements with V and J assigned. These tables miss some clones; where compared with another copy, unresolved V genes account for less than half of the shortfall, and the remainder is unexplained. Recorded for this sample are 310,000 or so clones; roughly nine tenths of them occurred a single time. The biggest ten clones account for around 2% of the sample. Sequenced sample: peripheral blood. Source of these receptors: a woman under 40 with COVID-19, enrolled during active disease.

The chain uses TRBV6-5 and TRBJ1-6; the D is unclear. The germline gives CDR1 MNHEY, CDR2 SVGAGI. Trimming removed 2 bases at V and 0 bases at J, with 5 bases between. The CDR3 contains 15 residues. CDR3 DNA: TGTGCCAGCAGTTACGCTAGCTCCTATAATTCACCCCTCCACTTT. Translating gives CASSYASSYNSPLHF.

The table lists this clone with a count of one. This rearrangement joins TRBV9 to TRBJ2-1; no clear D gene. V gave up 0 bases and J gave up 7 bases, with 5 bases separating them. The CDR3 extends over 12 amino acids. CDR1 SGDLS and CDR2 YYNGEE come from the germline V gene. CDR3: CASSVDRNEQFF. DNA of the CDR3: TGTGCCAGCAGCGTAGATAGAAATGAGCAGTTCTTC.

The gene calls are TRBV28 and TRBJ1-2; the match to TRBD1 covers 9 bases. The germline CDR1 and CDR2 sequences are MDHEN and SYDVKM. J lost 3 bases, V lost 4 bases, and 6 bases had no gene match. There are 15 residues in the CDR3. DNA for the CDR3: TGTGCCAGCAGTTCCCCACAGGGGGCGGACTATGGCTACACCTTC. Its protein is CASSSPQGADYGYTF.

The chain uses TRBV12-3 or TRBV12-4 and TRBJ1-2; D gene ambiguous. V was cut by 6 bases and J by 4 bases, with 9 bases left in between. This CDR3 comprises 12 residues. The CDR3 here is CASSRTPYGYTF. CDR3 nucleotide sequence: TGTGCCAGCAGCCGTACACCCTATGGCTACACCTTC.

The chain links TRBV6-6 to TRBJ1-1, with D maybe TRBD1 (5 bases). Looked up from germline, CDR1 is MNHNY and CDR2 is SVGAGI (reference sequence). This CDR3 has 12 residues. V was cut by 8 bases and J by 4 bases, with 11 bases left in between. CDR3 protein: CASGGIGTEAFF. The CDR3 region has the DNA TGTGCCAGCGGGGGGATCGGCACTGAAGCTTTCTTT.

The count of this clone is one. This sequence joins TRBV30 and TRBJ1-5, with a weak D call TRBD1 (6 bases). This CDR3 contains 13 residues. Deletions cut 8 bases from V and 0 bases from J, with 11 bases between. CDR1 is GTSNPN and CDR2 is SVGIG in the germline V gene (reference sequence). CDR3 loop: CARVDSSNQPQHF. DNA for the CDR3: TGTGCCCGGGTGGACAGTAGCAATCAGCCCCAGCATTTT.

The rearrangement links TRBV27 to TRBJ1-5; D is perhaps TRBD1 (6 bases). V lost 6 bases and J lost 4, with 13 bases in between. CDR1 is MNHEY and CDR2 is SMNVEV in the germline V gene (reference sequence). This CDR3 region has 14 residues. The CDR3 is CASSPGTSNQPQHF. The CDR3 nucleotides read TGTGCCAGCAGCCCGGGGACATCAAATCAGCCCCAGCATTTT.